This TCR beta chain was found in a study of blood T cell repertoires in COVID-19. In the authors' methods: Reference gene primer amplification in the assay estimated nucleated cell counts. Measured with immunoSEQ multiplex PCR; TCRdb has only the in-frame clones, and not every one. The D gene and trimming were derived from the DNA, and the V and J assignments and clone size from that table. The sample contains hundreds of thousands of clones, about four fifths of which appear only once. The CDR3 length is 15 residues. Germline loops: CDR1 LNHDA, CDR2 SQIVND (reference sequence). The J segment lost 3 bases and the V segment lost 3 bases, leaving 7 bases of the junction unmatched. Cohorts were assigned according to the clinical history that participants reported.

The chain joins TRBV19 to TRBJ2-7; 8 positions agree with TRBD1. Sequencing was performed on PBMCs or T cells enriched from blood (not recorded which). This receptor was taken from a woman between 50 and 59 years old who had been exposed to COVID-19. CDR3 loop: CASSMGAGGIYEQYF. In DNA, the CDR3 is TGTGCCAGTAGTATGGGGGCAGGGGGCATCTACGAGCAGTACTTC.